The 20 T cell receptor beta chains reported below all come from one sample, sequenced in a study of human T cells and chemical hapten exposure. This sample's time point: patch test 1, 2 weeks after DPC sensitization. Treatment described: therapeutic diphenylcyclopropenone sensitization with weekly scalp DPC. TCRdb called the RACE reads again in MiXCR, with one record for every CDR3 protein. The sample carries around 74,000 distinct CDR3 sequences, around 30% recorded once. The sample here was whole blood, taken in connection with sensitization to the hapten diphenylcyclopropenone (DPC). These receptors were taken from a man aged 40-50 years with alopecia areata. Some clones in this sample may be carry-over from other donors' samples.

V usage is TRBV11-3 and J usage is TRBJ2-2; a possible D gene is TRBD1 (6 bases). Trimming took off 4 bases at V and 3 bases at J, with 12 bases between the two ends. CDR1 and CDR2 (germline): SGHNT, YENEEA. The CDR3 spans 15 residues. CDR3 region: CASSSGYRDTGELFF. The CDR3 DNA follows: TGTGCCAGCAGCTCAGGGTACAGGGACACCGGGGAGCTGTTTTTT.

There are a few counts of this clonotype. This rearrangement joins TRBV3-1 to TRBJ2-7; 8 positions agree with TRBD1. CDR1 and CDR2 from the germline V gene are LGHDT and YNNKEL (reference sequence). Losses at the gene ends were 4 bases for V and 2 bases for J; bases not matched to a gene: 4. The CDR3 spans 14 residues. CDR3 sequence reads: CASSPQDRAYEQYF. For the CDR3, the DNA is TGTGCCAGCAGCCCGCAGGACAGGGCCTACGAGCAGTACTTC.

This clonotype has only a few counts. The chain has TRBV5-6 and TRBJ1-1, with TRBD1 matching over 7 bases. The J segment lost 6 bases and the V segment lost 5 bases, leaving 10 bases of the junction unmatched. CDR1 is SGHDT and CDR2 is YYEEEE in the germline V gene. CDR3 length equals 14 residues. This chain's CDR3 is CASSSGTGVAEAFF. In nucleotides, the CDR3 is TGTGCCAGCAGTTCTGGTACAGGGGTCGCTGAAGCTTTCTTT.

In its sample, this clonotype was seen a few times. This chain connects TRBV30 to TRBJ1-4, with D unclear. V lost 0 bases to trimming and J lost 5 bases, with 7 bases between them. Germline V CDR1 and CDR2: GTSNPN, SVGIG (reference sequence). This CDR3 region has 13 residues. The CDR3 reads CAWSVGENEKLFF. The CDR3 DNA is TGTGCCTGGAGTGTCGGGGAGAATGAAAAACTGTTTTTT.

This clonotype occurred many times. This chain links TRBV5-1 with TRBJ2-1; no reliable D call. CDR1 and CDR2 (germline): SGHRS, YFSETQ. Trimming removed 5 bases at V and 8 bases at J, with 20 bases between. The CDR3 has 15 residues. The CDR3 DNA sequence: TGCGCCAGCAGACACCTACCCCTTGAAACCCATGAGCAGTTCTTC. Amino acids: CASRHLPLETHEQFF.

This chain joins TRBV11-2 and TRBJ2-7, with TRBD1 matching 8 bases. The CDR3 is made up of 15 amino acids. Germline assignment: CDR1 SGHAT and CDR2 FQNNGV. The J segment lost 3 bases and the V segment lost 5 bases, leaving 9 bases of the junction unmatched. The CDR3 DNA reads TGTGCCAGCAGCCCCAGACAGGGGCTGAACTACGAGCAGTACTTC. This translates into CASSPRQGLNYEQYF.

V and J are TRBV20-1 and TRBJ2-3, with a weak D call TRBD1 (6 bases). This CDR3 comprises 13 residues. Germline V lookup: CDR1 DFQATT, CDR2 SNEGSKA (reference sequence). Trimming shortened V by 0 bases and J by 5 bases, and 9 bases separated the two germline ends. CDR3 nucleotide sequence: TGCAGTGCTAGAGAAGGGGGTGGAGATACGCAGTATTTT. Its protein is CSAREGGGDTQYF.

The CDR3 nucleotides are TGTGCCAGCAGTTTCGACAGGGGTAGAAATCAGCCCCAGCATTTT. This sequence encodes CASSFDRGRNQPQHF. The rearrangement uses TRBV12-3 or TRBV12-4 and TRBJ1-5; 8 bases agree with TRBD1. Germline trimming cut 3 bases from V and 4 bases from J; bases unmatched to any gene: 5. This CDR3 comprises 15 residues.

This clonotype appeared a few times. The CDR3, as DNA: TGTGCCAGCAGCTTGCTCCAGGGGGCGAACACCGGGGAGCTGTTTTTT. As protein: CASSLLQGANTGELFF. The chain carries TRBV28 and TRBJ2-2; TRBD1 aligns across 7 bases. V gave up 6 bases and J gave up 0 bases; unmatched junction bases: 7. The CDR3 is 16 amino acids. Germline V lookup: CDR1 MDHEN, CDR2 SYDVKM.

The CDR3 protein is CASSSGAGVMRSYNSPLHF. DNA for the CDR3: TGTGCCAGCAGTTCGGGGGCGGGTGTCATGAGGTCCTATAATTCACCCCTCCACTTT. The J gene is TRBJ1-6, the V gene TRBV27; D might be TRBD1 (6 bases). The CDR3 spans 19 residues. CDR1 and CDR2 from the germline V gene are MNHEY and SMNVEV (reference sequence). V lost 4 bases, J lost 1 base, and 20 bases lay in between.

This clonotype was detected once. This chain joins TRBV28 and TRBJ2-7; D gene ambiguous. The CDR3 consists of 15 residues. Germline assignment: CDR1 MDHEN and CDR2 SYDVKM. V was shortened by 6 bases and J by 0 bases, with 15 bases between the two germline ends. The CDR3 coding sequence is TGTGCCAGCAGCTCCCCCCCAAAGAGCTCCTACGAGCAGTACTTC. Protein product: CASSSPPKSSYEQYF.

V usage is TRBV28 and J usage is TRBJ2-2; D gene unclear. The V and J ends lost 7 bases and 5 bases respectively, with 14 bases between them. The CDR3 is 14 amino acids. Germline assignment: CDR1 MDHEN and CDR2 SYDVKM. CDR3 coding DNA: TGTGCCAGCACACCGGGCCTGGAGACCGGGGAGCTGTTTTTT. Amino acids: CASTPGLETGELFF.

Only a few counts were recorded for this clonotype. This chain links TRBV20-1 with TRBJ2-3, with 10 bases aligning to TRBD2. V shed 5 bases and J 7 bases; nucleotides not matched to a gene: 15. Germline-derived CDR1 and CDR2 are DFQATT and SNEGSKA (reference sequence). This CDR3 region has 16 residues. CDR3 loop: CSADPTSGLTGNTQYF. CDR3 coding DNA: TGCAGTGCTGACCCGACTAGCGGGCTTACAGGAAATACGCAGTATTTT.

The chain carries TRBV28 and TRBJ2-6; tentative D call: TRBD1 (5 bases). CDR1 MDHEN and CDR2 SYDVKM come from the germline V gene. The V end was cut by 5 bases, the J end by 0 bases, with 14 bases between. The CDR3 consists of 17 residues. The CDR3 DNA is TGTGCCAGCAGTGGAGAGACAGTTCCCTCTGGGGCCAACGTCCTGACTTTC. Translated: CASSGETVPSGANVLTF. The full variable domain, rest sourced from reference TRBV28 and TRBJ2-6, is DVKVTQSSRYLVKRTGEKVFLECVQDMDHENMFWYRQDPGLGLRLIYFSYDVKMKEKGDIPEGYSVSREKKERFSLILESASTNQTSMYLCASSGETVPSGANVLTFGAGSRLTVL.

This clonotype has ten or more counts. The V call is TRBV6-5, the J call TRBJ2-2, with no clear D. The V end lost 6 bases, the J end lost 7 bases, and 9 bases lay between the germline ends. Germline values: CDR1 MNHEY, CDR2 SVGAGI. The CDR3 totals 12 residues. CDR3 residues: CASRRTYGELFF. The CDR3 DNA is TGTGCCAGCAGACGTACATACGGGGAGCTGTTTTTT.

V gene TRBV20-1 combines with J gene TRBJ2-5, with a weak D call TRBD1 (6 bases). Trimming took 0 bases from V and 2 from J, leaving 19 bases between them. This CDR3 has 17 residues. The germline gives CDR1 DFQATT, CDR2 SNEGSKA (reference sequence). The CDR3 loop is CSARDVVDRTLQETQYF. The CDR3 bases are TGCAGTGCTAGAGATGTGGTAGACAGGACTCTGCAAGAGACCCAGTACTTC.

The chain has TRBV20-1 and TRBJ2-7, with 11 bases identical to TRBD1. The CDR3 totals 13 residues. Trimming cost V 3 bases and J 4 bases; bases outside gene matches: 2. The V gene's germline CDR1 is DFQATT and CDR2 SNEGSKA (reference sequence). The CDR3 DNA reads as TGCAGTGCTAGGGGACAGGGGGGGTACGAGCAGTACTTC. Its translation: CSARGQGGYEQYF.

The gene calls are TRBV12-3 or TRBV12-4 and TRBJ1-3; TRBD1 aligns across 9 bases. This CDR3 is 16 amino acids long. Germline trimming cut 5 bases from V and 0 bases from J; bases unmatched to any gene: 5. The CDR3 sequence: CASSLQGAISGNTIYF. CDR3 nucleotide sequence: TGTGCCAGCAGTCTACAGGGGGCTATCTCTGGAAACACCATATATTTT.

This clonotype has just a few counts. V and J are TRBV5-1 and TRBJ1-2; 9 bases match TRBD1. Germline CDR1 is SGHRS and CDR2 is YFSETQ. This CDR3 has 14 amino acids. V shed 4 bases, J shed 7 bases, and the junction held 8 bases outside the gene matches. The CDR3 region has the DNA TGCGCCAGCAGCCCAAGGACAGGGGAGTCTGGCTACACCTTC. Amino acids: CASSPRTGESGYTF. Filled out from reference TRBV5-1 and TRBJ1-2, the complete variable domain reads KAGVTQTPRYLIKTRGQQVTLSCSPISGHRSVSWYQQTPGQGLQFLFEYFSETQRNKGNFPGRFSGRQFSNSRSEMNVSTLELGDSALYLCASSPRTGESGYTFGSGTRLTVV.

The rearrangement uses TRBV7-3 and TRBJ2-3; 8 nucleotides align to TRBD2. The V gene's germline CDR1 is SGHTA and CDR2 FQGTGA. The CDR3 length is 15 residues. With V trimmed by 4 bases and J by 3 bases, 6 bases remained unmatched. CDR3 residues: CASSSTGLVTDTQYF. The CDR3 region has the DNA TGTGCCAGCAGCTCTACGGGACTAGTGACAGATACGCAGTATTTT.